The 19 T cell receptor beta chains in this list originate from one sample, sequenced in a study of CD8+ T cells in alopecia areata. Treatment denoted: oral pan-JAK inhibitor, 5-10 mg twice daily. RNA was isolated and reverse transcribed to cDNA, the sequencing template. Generated by immunoSEQ multiplex PCR, the TCRdb table keeps only in-frame clones and is missing some. The sample has about 180,000 clones; about 53% are singletons. The sequencing here drew on CD8+ T cells sorted from blood, taken at week 24, from a patient treated with tofacitinib. The receptors were sampled from a human donor with alopecia areata.

The chain couples TRBV7-9 to TRBJ1-2, with D hard to call. CDR1 and CDR2 (germline): SEHNR, FQNEAQ (reference sequence). The CDR3 has 13 amino acids. Trimming stripped 1 base from V and 4 bases from J, with 7 bases between. CDR3 bases: TGTGCCAGCAGCTTAGAGAGCTTCTATGGCTACACCTTC. Translating it yields CASSLESFYGYTF. Together with reference TRBV7-9 and TRBJ1-2, the CDR3 gives the full variable domain: DTGVSQNPRHKITKRGQNVTFRCDPISEHNRLYWYRQTLGQGPEFLTYFQNEAQLEKSRLLSDRFSAERPKGSFSTLEIQRTEQGDSAMYLCASSLESFYGYTFGSGTRLTVV.

The chain couples TRBV27 to TRBJ1-1; 8 bases map to TRBD1. Germline lookup yields CDR1 MNHEY and CDR2 SMNVEV (reference sequence). Losses at the gene ends were 5 bases for V and 11 bases for J; bases not matched to a gene: 13. This CDR3 is 14 amino acids long. In DNA form, the CDR3 reads TGTGCCAGCAGTATCGCTACAGGGGGGCTAGAGGCTTTCTTT. Translating it yields CASSIATGGLEAFF.

The genes are TRBV7-2 and TRBJ1-2; unclear D gene. Per germline, CDR1 SGHTA and CDR2 FQGNSA. The CDR3 spans 15 residues. V dropped 5 bases and J dropped 7 bases, with 20 bases sitting between them. The DNA of the CDR3 is TGTGCCAGCAGCCACACTCGGGGAGGGCTTGGTGGCTACACCTTC. Encoded protein: CASSHTRGGLGGYTF.

J is TRBJ1-5 and V is TRBV16; maybe TRBD1 (6 bases). Germline CDR1 KGHSY, CDR2 FQNENV. The CDR3 is 16 amino acids. Trimming removed 2 bases from V and 0 bases from J, with 11 bases in between. CDR3 region: CASSQAGQYSNQPQHF. The CDR3 bases are TGTGCCAGCAGCCAAGCCGGACAGTATAGCAATCAGCCCCAGCATTTT.

The chain is built from TRBV29-1 and TRBJ2-3; possible D gene TRBD2, 7 bases. This CDR3 has 13 amino acids. V shed 5 bases and J shed 4 bases, with 13 bases lying between them. The germline CDR1 and CDR2 sequences are SQVTM and ANQGSEA. CDR3 DNA sequence: TGCAGCGTTTTAGGGGGGGTCCCAGATACGCAGTATTTT. Translating gives CSVLGGVPDTQYF.

This clone has just one count. This chain uses TRBV10-1 with TRBJ2-1, with TRBD1 as a possible D gene (8 bases). The germline V gene has CDR1 WNHNN and CDR2 SYGVQD (reference sequence). There are 15 residues in the CDR3. Deletions cut 6 bases from V and 3 bases from J, with 15 bases between. This chain's CDR3 is CASSQDREGYNEQFF. The CDR3 DNA reads TGCGCCAGCAGCCAGGACAGGGAGGGCTACAATGAGCAGTTCTTC.

This clone was recorded a few times. This chain joins TRBV25-1 and TRBJ1-1; possibly TRBD1 for D (6 bases). V was clipped by 6 bases and J by 10 bases, with 24 bases between them. This CDR3 comprises 15 residues. Germline V CDR1 and CDR2: MGHDK, SYGVNS. The CDR3 DNA reads TGTGCCAGCAGCTCCGGCGGGGGGGCGTTGATAGTAGCTTTCTTT. Its protein product is CASSSGGGALIVAFF.

This chain joins TRBV7-8 and TRBJ2-5; TRBD2 aligns across 7 bases. Germline V gives CDR1 SGHVS, CDR2 FQNEAQ. V shed 4 bases and J 4 bases; nucleotides not matched to a gene: 9. CDR3 length equals 15 residues. This chain's CDR3 is CASSSRAGEGETQYF. The CDR3 nucleotides are TGTGCCAGCAGCTCCCGGGCGGGGGAAGGAGAGACCCAGTACTTC.

This clone was recorded a few times. The genes are TRBV29-1 and TRBJ2-5; D not resolved. This CDR3 spans 11 amino acids. The germline gives CDR1 SQVTM, CDR2 ANQGSEA. V was clipped by 6 bases and J by 1 base, with 6 bases between them. The chain's CDR3 is CSVFGQETQYF. CDR3 bases: TGCAGCGTATTCGGCCAAGAGACCCAGTACTTC. Combining the CDR3 with reference TRBV29-1 and TRBJ2-5 gives the whole variable domain SAVISQKPSRDICQRGTSLTIQCQVDSQVTMMFWYRQQPGQSLTLIATANQGSEATYESGFVIDKFPISRPNLTFSTLTVSNMSPEDSSIYLCSVFGQETQYFGPGTRLLVL.

V usage is TRBV27 and J usage is TRBJ2-7, with D unclear. V was cut by 0 bases and J by 3 bases, with 9 bases left in between. In germline, CDR1 is MNHEY, CDR2 SMNVEV (reference sequence). The CDR3 is 14 residues long. The CDR3 DNA reads as TGTGCCAGCAGTTTATCGAGACCCCACTACGAGCAGTACTTC. Amino acids: CASSLSRPHYEQYF.

CDR3 region: CATSNAGQGYSPLHF. In nucleotides, the CDR3 is TGTGCCACCAGTAACGCGGGACAGGGTTATTCACCCCTCCACTTT. The rearrangement links TRBV15 to TRBJ1-6, with 9 bases fitting TRBD1. There are 15 residues in the CDR3. V lost 6 bases and J lost 8; bases outside the gene matches: 8. Germline CDR1 LNHNV, CDR2 YYDKDF (reference sequence).

The rearrangement uses TRBV2 and TRBJ1-2, with 9 bases lining up with TRBD1. Germline V CDR1 and CDR2: SNHLY, FYNNEI. With 0 bases clipped from V and 8 bases from J, the junction kept 10 bases outside the gene matches. The CDR3 totals 16 residues. This CDR3 reads CASSEALRDRVQGYTF. DNA for the CDR3: TGTGCCAGCAGTGAAGCGTTAAGGGACAGGGTTCAAGGCTACACCTTC.

The V call is TRBV7-9, the J call TRBJ2-1; D remains unclear. Trimming took 5 bases from V and 15 from J, leaving 17 bases between them. The germline V gene encodes CDR1 SEHNR and CDR2 FQNEAQ (reference sequence). The CDR3 has 12 residues. CDR3 nucleotide sequence: TGTGCCAGCAGCGTACCTGGCGAGCGTCTGTTCTTC. Protein product: CASSVPGERLFF.

The chain joins TRBV7-9 to TRBJ2-7; D is perhaps TRBD2 (6 bases). The CDR3 loop spans 14 amino acids. The germline CDR1 and CDR2 sequences are SEHNR and FQNEAQ (reference sequence). V dropped 6 bases and J dropped 0 bases, with 12 bases sitting between them. The CDR3 DNA reads as TGTGCCAGCAGGCGGGGAGTCAGCTCCTACGAGCAGTACTTC. Its protein is CASRRGVSSYEQYF.

This clone was recorded at least ten times. This chain connects TRBV6-4 to TRBJ2-5, with 13 bases fitting TRBD2. Trimming took 4 bases from V and 2 from J; bases not matched to a gene: 1. Germline V gives CDR1 MRHNA, CDR2 SNTAGT. This CDR3 comprises 15 residues. CDR3: CASSVTSGGQETQYF. CDR3 in DNA: TGTGCCAGCAGTGTGACTAGCGGGGGGCAAGAGACCCAGTACTTC.

The CDR3 reads CASSERTGAAPLHF. CDR3 nucleotide sequence: TGTGCCAGCAGTGAGCGGACAGGCGCGGCACCCCTCCACTTT. The genes are TRBV25-1 and TRBJ1-6, with 7 bases matching TRBD1. The germline V gene encodes CDR1 MGHDK and CDR2 SYGVNS. This CDR3 region has 14 residues. V dropped 3 bases and J dropped 11; count of bases not matched to a gene: 7. Full variable domain (rest looked up from reference TRBV25-1 and TRBJ1-6): EADIYQTPRYLVIGTGKKITLECSQTMGHDKMYWYQQDPGMELHLIHYSYGVNSTEKGDLSSESTVSRIRTEHFPLTLESARPSHTSQYLCASSERTGAAPLHFGNGTRLTVT.

DNA of the CDR3: TGCAGCGTTGAAGATGCTAAGACAGGGTCCAACACTGAAGCTTTCTTT. It yields the protein CSVEDAKTGSNTEAFF. The chain uses TRBV29-1 and TRBJ1-1; 7 nucleotides match TRBD1. The CDR3 is made up of 16 amino acids. Trimming at V came to 0 bases and at J to 2 bases, leaving 9 bases not matched to a gene. CDR1 is SQVTM, CDR2 ANQGSEA, per germline.

The chain employs TRBV29-1 and TRBJ1-1; D gene unclear. V shed 6 bases and J shed 7 bases, with 12 bases lying between them. CDR1 and CDR2 from the germline V gene are SQVTM and ANQGSEA. This CDR3 comprises 11 residues. CDR3 bases: TGCAGCGTCTTACATGATTTTGAAGCTTTCTTT. Amino acid sequence: CSVLHDFEAFF.

V and J are TRBV2 and TRBJ1-2; D is undetermined. V was pared by 8 bases and J by 0 bases, with 10 bases between. The CDR3 consists of 13 residues. Looked up from germline, CDR1 is SNHLY and CDR2 is FYNNEI. CDR3 loop: CASHHPTNYGYTF. The CDR3 region has the DNA TGTGCCAGCCACCATCCTACTAACTATGGCTACACCTTC.